The 24 T cell receptor beta chains presented below share a single source sample, sequenced in a study of OX40 agonist ivuxolimab in advanced cancers. Produced via immunoSEQ multiplex PCR; TCRdb's table is partial and in-frame only. This table holds around 140,000 clones, under 95% found once. Here the sequenced sample was CD4+ or CD8+ T cells sorted from blood, taken in a trial of the OX40 agonist ivuxolimab. These receptors came from an adult with an advanced solid tumor such as melanoma, head and neck, liver or kidney cancer.

The V gene is TRBV6-5, the J gene TRBJ2-7; D is unclear. The CDR3 loop spans 15 amino acids. V lost 8 bases to trimming and J lost 4 bases, with 21 bases between them. Looked up from germline, CDR1 is MNHEY and CDR2 is SVGAGI. The CDR3 here is CASQTRPAAGYEQYF. The CDR3 bases are TGTGCCAGCCAAACTCGCCCCGCCGCCGGATACGAGCAGTACTTC.

This chain links TRBV28 with TRBJ2-7, with a tentative D call TRBD1 (6 bases). V was cut by 2 bases and J by 4 bases, with 21 bases left in between. Germline V gives CDR1 MDHEN, CDR2 SYDVKM. The CDR3 is 17 residues long. The CDR3 nucleotides read TGTGCCAGCAGTTTAGTCAGGGGCCGGGGCGGTAAGTACGAGCAGTACTTC. It codes for CASSLVRGRGGKYEQYF.

The V gene is TRBV6-1, the J gene TRBJ2-2, with TRBD2 matching 10 bases. CDR1 is MNHNS, CDR2 SASEGT, per germline. J was trimmed by 2 bases and V by 4 bases; bases with no gene match: 4. The CDR3 runs 16 residues. The CDR3 reads CASSARTSGNTGELFF. The CDR3 bases are TGTGCCAGCAGTGCCCGGACTAGCGGCAACACCGGGGAGCTGTTTTTT.

For this clone: At one end, the junction sequence differs from germline, possibly due to a read error. Other DNA sequences in the sample encode the same CDR3. J is TRBJ2-5 and V is TRBV7-6; D call uncertain. Germline V lookup: CDR1 SGHVS, CDR2 FNYEAQ. The CDR3 consists of 13 residues. The DNA of the CDR3 is TGTGCCAGCAGCTTTGGAAGCCAAGAGACTCAGTACTTC. It is translated as CASSFGSQETQYF.

The J gene is TRBJ1-3, the V gene TRBV18; no clear D gene. Germline assignment: CDR1 KGHSH and CDR2 LQKENI. V was trimmed by 2 bases and J by 1 base, leaving 9 bases between them. The length of the CDR3 is 15 residues. The DNA for the CDR3 is TGTGCCAGCTCACCAAACATCAGGTCTGGAAACACCATATATTTT. Translating it yields CASSPNIRSGNTIYF.

The chain combines TRBV18 with TRBJ2-5; TRBD2 is a possible D gene (6 bases). The CDR3 runs 14 residues. CDR1 and CDR2 (germline): KGHSH, LQKENI. V dropped 0 bases and J dropped 7 bases, with 12 bases sitting between them. The CDR3 DNA is TGTGCCAGCTCACCACCGGGCGGGGCGGGGACCCAGTACTTC. This gives the protein CASSPPGGAGTQYF.

This rearrangement joins TRBV28 to TRBJ2-1, with D perhaps TRBD2 (6 bases). V was clipped by 7 bases and J by 0 bases, with 10 bases between them. The V gene's germline CDR1 is MDHEN and CDR2 SYDVKM. This CDR3 contains 14 residues. This chain's CDR3 is CASKSGGSYNEQFF. CDR3 DNA sequence: TGTGCCAGCAAATCCGGGGGCTCCTACAATGAGCAGTTCTTC.

The chain combines TRBV5-1 with TRBJ1-1; a possible D gene is TRBD1 (5 bases). This CDR3 region has 14 residues. Germline CDR1 is SGHRS and CDR2 is YFSETQ. Trimming cost V 1 base and J 4 bases, with 11 bases left between them. CDR3 sequence reads: CASSLRDPVTEAFF. Here the CDR3 DNA reads TGCGCCAGCAGCTTGAGGGACCCAGTCACTGAAGCTTTCTTT.

The genes are TRBV6-6 and TRBJ2-2; D possibly uses TRBD1 or TRBD2 (5 bases each). The V end lost 6 bases, the J end lost 5 bases, and 13 bases lay between the germline ends. Germline V CDR1 and CDR2: MNHNY, SVGAGI (reference sequence). The CDR3 loop spans 14 amino acids. CDR3 loop: CASRDRGSTGELFF. The CDR3 coding sequence is TGTGCCAGCAGAGACAGAGGGAGTACCGGGGAGCTGTTTTTT.

The V and J genes are TRBV28 and TRBJ2-7; no reliable D call. This CDR3 is 11 amino acids long. V lost 5 bases to trimming and J lost 2 bases, with 4 bases between them. From germline, CDR1 is MDHEN and CDR2 SYDVKM. CDR3 protein: CASSTPYEQYF. The CDR3 region has the DNA TGTGCCAGCAGTACCCCCTACGAGCAGTACTTC.

This chain links TRBV5-1 with TRBJ2-2, with D possibly TRBD2 on 6 matching bases. Trimming took off 0 bases at V and 6 bases at J, with 9 bases between the two ends. This CDR3 region has 14 residues. Germline CDR1 SGHRS, CDR2 YFSETQ. The CDR3 spells CASSLDGSPGELFF. CDR3 coding DNA: TGCGCCAGCAGCTTGGACGGGAGTCCCGGGGAGCTGTTTTTT.

The chain joins TRBV6-5 to TRBJ1-2; D ambiguous. Germline V gene data show CDR1 as MNHEY and CDR2 as SVGAGI. Between the trimmed V and J ends, which lost 5 bases and 7 bases, there was a span of 14 bases. There are 13 residues in the CDR3. The CDR3: CASSTSPTGGYTF. The CDR3 DNA reads as TGTGCCAGCAGTACATCCCCCACCGGTGGCTACACCTTC.

This clone has only one observation. The chain employs TRBV5-1 and TRBJ2-1; D gene uncertain. The CDR3 loop spans 15 amino acids. Trimming shortened V by 0 bases and J by 7 bases, and 14 bases separated the two germline ends. Germline values: CDR1 SGHRS, CDR2 YFSETQ. The CDR3 DNA reads TGCGCCAGCAGCTTGGCTACCAGCCAAGAGAATGAGCAGTTCTTC. Translating gives CASSLATSQENEQFF. The entire variable domain, with the rest obtained from reference TRBV5-1 and TRBJ2-1, is as follows: KAGVTQTPRYLIKTRGQQVTLSCSPISGHRSVSWYQQTPGQGLQFLFEYFSETQRNKGNFPGRFSGRQFSNSRSEMNVSTLELGDSALYLCASSLATSQENEQFFGPGTRLTVL.

The chain links TRBV7-2 to TRBJ1-2, with D unclear. CDR1 and CDR2 from the germline V gene are SGHTA and FQGNSA. This CDR3 spans 14 amino acids. Trimming took 2 bases from V and 0 from J, leaving 7 bases between them. This CDR3 reads CASSLSSSNYGYTF. CDR3 DNA: TGTGCCAGCAGCTTATCTAGCTCTAACTATGGCTACACCTTC.

The chain links TRBV9 to TRBJ2-7; 9 nucleotides line up with TRBD1. The V and J ends lost 2 bases and 5 bases, in that order; junction bases with no gene match: 11. Germline assignment: CDR1 SGDLS and CDR2 YYNGEE. This CDR3 is 16 amino acids long. The CDR3 sequence is CASSVMGGQGFDEQYF. The CDR3 DNA follows: TGTGCCAGCAGCGTCATGGGGGGACAGGGTTTCGACGAGCAGTACTTC.

The V gene is TRBV13, the J gene TRBJ2-1; D is possibly TRBD2 (5 bases). V lost 6 bases and J 8 bases, leaving 14 bases between the germline ends. Per germline, CDR1 PRHDT and CDR2 FYEKMQ (reference sequence). The CDR3 is 13 residues long. The CDR3 is CASRSTLAHEQFF. CDR3 coding DNA: TGTGCCAGCAGGTCAACCCTAGCCCATGAGCAGTTCTTC.

CDR3 coding DNA: TGTGCCAGCAGCAACAATCCCGACGAGACCCAGTACTTC. This encodes CASSNNPDETQYF. The rearrangement links TRBV7-6 to TRBJ2-5; D remains unclear. The CDR3 contains 13 residues. The V and J ends lost 5 bases and 5 bases respectively, with 12 bases between them. Germline V lookup: CDR1 SGHVS, CDR2 FNYEAQ.

The CDR3 reads CASSPLTYTGQGVGEQYF. CDR3 bases: TGTGCCAGCAGTCCCCTTACTTATACGGGACAGGGGGTAGGCGAGCAGTACTTC. The rearrangement joins TRBV28 to TRBJ2-7; 11 bases are a match to TRBD1. CDR1 is MDHEN, CDR2 SYDVKM, per germline. The CDR3 loop spans 18 amino acids. V trimming: 5 bases; J trimming: 6 bases; junction bases outside the gene matches: 18.

The chain employs TRBV29-1 and TRBJ2-7, with 11 positions matching TRBD1. CDR1 SQVTM and CDR2 ANQGSEA come from the germline V gene. Trimming removed 3 bases from V and 3 bases from J; junction bases left unmatched: 4. The CDR3 sequence is 14 residues long. CDR3 bases: TGCAGCGTTGACCGGGGGACAGGGGGCTACGAGCAGTACTTC. Protein: CSVDRGTGGYEQYF.

The chain employs TRBV10-3 and TRBJ2-3, with 9 bases fitting TRBD1. J gave up 4 bases and V 4 bases, and 15 bases lay outside the gene matches. Looked up from germline, CDR1 is ENHRY and CDR2 is SYGVKD. This CDR3 is built from 18 residues. The CDR3 reads CAISGGDRVSANADTQYF. The CDR3 DNA reads TGTGCCATCAGTGGAGGGGACAGGGTGTCGGCAAATGCAGATACGCAGTATTTT.

The chain combines TRBV6-6 with TRBJ1-5; a weak D match, TRBD1 (6 bases). V lost 5 bases and J lost 4, with 12 bases in between. The CDR3 has 14 residues. Germline V gene sequence: CDR1 MNHNY, CDR2 SVGAGI (reference sequence). CDR3 protein: CASSPPRGNQPQHF. CDR3 coding DNA: TGTGCCAGCAGTCCCCCGAGGGGGAATCAGCCCCAGCATTTT.

The rearrangement uses TRBV2 and TRBJ2-2; D assignment may be TRBD1 or TRBD2 (5 bases each). V shed 3 bases and J shed 6 bases, with 11 bases lying between them. CDR1 is SNHLY, CDR2 FYNNEI, per germline. CDR3 length equals 14 residues. CDR3 DNA: TGTGCCAGCAGTGAGGGACGGGTGGCCGGGGAGCTGTTTTTT. Translation: CASSEGRVAGELFF.

V and J are TRBV28 and TRBJ1-2; 7 bases are a match to TRBD1. The junction had 11 bases not matched to a gene; V was cut back by 5 bases and J by 8 bases. Germline V CDR1 and CDR2: MDHEN, SYDVKM. CDR3 length: 14 residues. DNA for the CDR3: TGTGCCAGCAGTACCACAGGGGATTGGGAGGGCTACACCTTC. Translation gives CASSTTGDWEGYTF.

This chain connects TRBV7-2 to TRBJ1-1; D call uncertain. The CDR3 is made up of 13 amino acids. Germline V gene lookup returns CDR1 SGHTA and CDR2 FQGNSA. The CDR3 region has the DNA TGTCACTCACTCTTGGGTCAGCACACTGAAGCTTTCTTT. Translation: CHSLLGQHTEAFF.